Only a few counts were recorded for the clone carrying this TCR beta chain. Its antigen is still unknown. The data originate from a study of beta chain features in type 1 diabetes. General study results and limits: For Type 1 diabetes patients, all four CD4+ subsets carried TCRB CDR3s that were moderately but significantly shorter.

CDR1 and CDR2 from the germline V gene are SGHRS and YFSETQ. This CDR3 contains 14 residues. Trimming took off 0 bases at V and 6 bases at J, with 13 bases between the two ends. cDNA synthesis used the whole RNA isolate, giving expressed TCRB sequences. TCRdb keeps only in-frame clones here, not all; method: immunoSEQ multiplex PCR. Among about 160,000 clones listed, 8% to 8.5% were seen once. V usage is TRBV5-1 and J usage is TRBJ2-7, with D possibly matching TRBD1 (6 bases). What was sequenced was central memory CD4+ T cells from blood. The TCR sequence derives from a woman aged 18-30 years with type 1 diabetes. The chain's CDR3 is CASSLAGQHTEQYF. Here the CDR3 DNA reads TGCGCCAGCAGCTTGGCTGGACAGCATACCGAGCAGTACTTC.